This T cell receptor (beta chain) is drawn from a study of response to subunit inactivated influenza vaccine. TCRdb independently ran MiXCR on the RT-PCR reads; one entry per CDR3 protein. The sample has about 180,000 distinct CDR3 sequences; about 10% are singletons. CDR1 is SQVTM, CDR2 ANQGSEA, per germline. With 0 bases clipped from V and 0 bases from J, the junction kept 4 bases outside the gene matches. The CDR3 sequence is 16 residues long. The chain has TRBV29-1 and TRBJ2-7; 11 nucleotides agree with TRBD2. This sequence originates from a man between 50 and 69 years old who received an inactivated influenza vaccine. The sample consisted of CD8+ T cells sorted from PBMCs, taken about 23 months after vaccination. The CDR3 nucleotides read TGCAGCGTTGAAGATGATACTAGCGGGAGCTCCTACGAGCAGTACTTC. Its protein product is CSVEDDTSGSSYEQYF.